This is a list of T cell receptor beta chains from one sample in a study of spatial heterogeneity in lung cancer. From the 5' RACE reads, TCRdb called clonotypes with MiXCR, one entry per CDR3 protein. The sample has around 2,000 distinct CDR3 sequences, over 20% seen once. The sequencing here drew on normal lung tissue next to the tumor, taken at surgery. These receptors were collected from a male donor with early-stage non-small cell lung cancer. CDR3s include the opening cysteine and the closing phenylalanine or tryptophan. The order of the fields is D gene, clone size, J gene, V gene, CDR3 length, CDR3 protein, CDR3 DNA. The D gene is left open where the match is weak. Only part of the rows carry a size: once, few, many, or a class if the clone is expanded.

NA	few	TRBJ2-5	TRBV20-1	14	CSASFWDTQETQYF	TGCAGTGCTAGTTTCTGGGACACTCAAGAGACCCAGTACTTC
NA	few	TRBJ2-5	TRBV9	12	CASSNFQETQYF	TGTGCCAGCAGTAACTTCCAAGAGACCCAGTACTTC
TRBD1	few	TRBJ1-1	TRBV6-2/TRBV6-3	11	CASSDRDAAFF	TGTGCCAGCAGCGACAGGGATGCAGCTTTCTTT
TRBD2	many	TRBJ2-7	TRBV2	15	CASSGLAVEYYEQYF	TGTGCCAGCAGCGGACTAGCGGTGGAGTACTACGAGCAGTACTTC
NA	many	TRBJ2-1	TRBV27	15	CASSLAGPAYNEQFF	TGTGCCAGCAGTTTGGCGGGACCAGCCTACAATGAGCAGTTCTTC
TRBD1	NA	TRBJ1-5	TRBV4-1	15	CASSLRGQGAQPQHF	TGCGCCAGCAGCCTCCGCGGACAGGGGGCCCAGCCCCAGCATTTT
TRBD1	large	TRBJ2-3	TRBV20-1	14	CSAAGTGGTDTQYF	TGCAGTGCTGCCGGGACAGGGGGCACAGATACGCAGTATTTT
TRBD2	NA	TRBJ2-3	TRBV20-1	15	CSANRLAGGPNTQYF	TGCAGTGCTAACCGACTAGCGGGAGGACCCAATACGCAGTATTTT
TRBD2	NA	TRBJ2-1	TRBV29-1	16	CSVRLGLAGEANEQFF	TGCAGCGTTAGGCTGGGACTAGCGGGAGAAGCCAATGAGCAGTTCTTC
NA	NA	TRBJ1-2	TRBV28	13	CASTTGRGYGYTF	TGTGCCAGCACCACAGGTCGGGGATATGGCTACACCTTC
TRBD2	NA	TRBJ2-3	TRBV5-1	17	CASSLSSTSGIPDTQYF	TGCGCCAGCAGCTTGTCGTCGACTAGCGGGATCCCAGATACGCAGTATTTT
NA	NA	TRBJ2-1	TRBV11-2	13	CASSLNYHNEQFF	TGTGCCAGCAGCTTAAACTACCACAATGAGCAGTTCTTC
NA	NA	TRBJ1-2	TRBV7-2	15	CASSLIAPLHYGYTF	TGTGCCAGCAGCTTAATAGCTCCTCTACACTATGGCTACACCTTC
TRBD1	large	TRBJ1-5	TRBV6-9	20	CASSYGDRDRVGDSNQPQHF	TGTGCCAGCAGTTATGGGGACCGGGACAGGGTTGGGGATAGCAATCAGCCCCAGCATTTT
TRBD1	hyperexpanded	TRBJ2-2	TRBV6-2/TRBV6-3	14	CASRGQGESGELFF	TGTGCCAGCAGAGGCCAGGGGGAGTCCGGGGAGCTGTTTTTT
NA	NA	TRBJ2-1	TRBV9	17	CASSVGAEEVGYNEQFF	TGTGCCAGCAGCGTAGGGGCGGAGGAGGTGGGGTACAATGAGCAGTTCTTC
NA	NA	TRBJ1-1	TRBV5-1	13	CASSIDPGTEAFF	TGCGCCAGCAGCATTGACCCGGGGACTGAAGCTTTCTTT
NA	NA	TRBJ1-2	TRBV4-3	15	CASSQDLAWEDGYTF	TGCGCCAGCAGCCAAGATCTGGCCTGGGAGGACGGCTACACCTTC
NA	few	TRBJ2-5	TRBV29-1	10	CSVIRETQYF	TGCAGCGTGATTAGAGAGACCCAGTACTTC
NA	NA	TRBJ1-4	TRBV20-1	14	CSARDEGNDEKLFF	TGCAGTGCTAGAGATGAGGGGAACGATGAAAAACTGTTTTTT
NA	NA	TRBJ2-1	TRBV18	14	CASTLSGEYNEQFF	TGTGCCAGCACTCTGTCGGGGGAATACAATGAGCAGTTCTTC
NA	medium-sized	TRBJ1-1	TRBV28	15	CASSRPVTMNTEAFF	TGTGCCAGCAGTCGTCCCGTTACTATGAACACTGAAGCTTTCTTT
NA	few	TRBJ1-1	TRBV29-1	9	CSVRPRSFF	TGCAGCGTCCGGCCCAGATCTTTCTTT
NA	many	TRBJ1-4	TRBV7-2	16	CASSLDPQGWNEKLFF	TGTGCCAGCAGCTTAGATCCCCAAGGGTGGAATGAAAAACTGTTTTTT
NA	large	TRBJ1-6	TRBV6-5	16	CASSYPRGGENSPLHF	TGTGCCAGCAGTTACCCTCGGGGGGGTGAGAATTCACCCCTCCACTTT
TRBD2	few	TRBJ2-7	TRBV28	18	CASSLTLAEAGPRREQYF	TGTGCCAGCAGTTTAACGCTAGCGGAAGCTGGGCCGCGCCGCGAGCAGTACTTC
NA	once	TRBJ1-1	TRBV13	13	CASDGGTNTEAFF	TGTGCCAGCGACGGGGGAACGAACACTGAAGCTTTCTTT
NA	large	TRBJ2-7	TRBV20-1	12	CSAGRGVYEQYF	TGCAGTGCTGGCAGGGGCGTATACGAGCAGTACTTC
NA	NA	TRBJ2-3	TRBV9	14	CASSDYPSTDTQYF	TGTGCCAGCAGCGATTATCCTAGCACAGATACGCAGTATTTT
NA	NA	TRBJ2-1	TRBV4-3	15	CASSQDAGVGNEQFF	TGCGCCAGCAGCCAAGATGCCGGAGTTGGGAATGAGCAGTTCTTC
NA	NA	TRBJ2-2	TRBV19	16	CASSSQEVVRTGELFF	TGTGCCAGTAGTAGCCAAGAGGTCGTGAGGACCGGGGAGCTGTTTTTT
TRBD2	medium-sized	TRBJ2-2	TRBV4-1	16	CASSQTSGGYTGELFF	TGCGCCAGCAGCCAAACTAGCGGGGGATACACCGGGGAGCTGTTTTTT
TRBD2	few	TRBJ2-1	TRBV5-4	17	CASSLSGGADIYNEQFF	TGTGCCAGCAGCTTGTCGGGGGGAGCGGATATATACAATGAGCAGTTCTTC
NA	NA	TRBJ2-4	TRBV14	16	CASSLRQAKAKNIQYF	TGTGCCAGCAGCCTCCGACAGGCCAAAGCCAAAAACATTCAGTACTTC
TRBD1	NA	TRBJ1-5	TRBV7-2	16	CASSLISGTGNQPQHF	TGTGCCAGCAGCTTAATTTCCGGGACAGGCAATCAGCCCCAGCATTTT
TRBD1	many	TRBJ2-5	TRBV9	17	CASSHPRGRPYQETQYF	TGTGCCAGCAGCCATCCGAGGGGGCGACCGTACCAAGAGACCCAGTACTTC
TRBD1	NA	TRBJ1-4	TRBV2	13	CASSETGVEKLFF	TGTGCCAGCAGTGAAACAGGGGTCGAAAAACTGTTTTTT
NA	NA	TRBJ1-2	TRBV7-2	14	CASSFWGYNYGYTF	TGTGCCAGCAGCTTCTGGGGCTATAACTATGGCTACACCTTC
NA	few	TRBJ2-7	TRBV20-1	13	CSRDGRGSGEQYF	TGCAGCAGGGACGGCAGGGGATCTGGCGAGCAGTACTTC
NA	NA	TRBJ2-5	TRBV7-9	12	CASSSGGETQYF	TGTGCCAGCAGCTCCGGGGGAGAGACCCAGTACTTC
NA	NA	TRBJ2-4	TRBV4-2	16	CASSQGGSKGKNIQYF	TGTGCCAGCAGCCAAGGAGGGTCAAAAGGCAAAAACATTCAGTACTTC
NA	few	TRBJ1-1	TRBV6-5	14	CASSYGTGYAEAFF	TGTGCCAGCAGTTACGGGACGGGGTACGCTGAAGCTTTCTTT
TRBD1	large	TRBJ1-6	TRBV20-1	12	CSATGGGSPLHF	TGCAGTGCTACAGGGGGTGGGTCACCCCTCCACTTT
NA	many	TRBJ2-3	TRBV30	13	CAYDRMSTDTQYF	TGTGCCTACGACAGGATGAGCACAGATACGCAGTATTTT
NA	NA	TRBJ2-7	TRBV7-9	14	CASSLAGVNYEQYF	TGTGCCAGCAGCTTAGCGGGTGTAAACTACGAGCAGTACTTC
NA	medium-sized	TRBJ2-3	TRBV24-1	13	CATSDLGTDTQYF	TGTGCCACCAGTGATTTGGGCACAGATACGCAGTATTTT
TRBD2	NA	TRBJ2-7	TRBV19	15	CASTLVAGASYEQYF	TGTGCCAGTACCTTGGTAGCGGGAGCCTCCTACGAGCAGTACTTC
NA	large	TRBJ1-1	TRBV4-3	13	CASSQDQGTEAFF	TGCGCCAGCAGCCAAGACCAGGGAACTGAAGCTTTCTTT
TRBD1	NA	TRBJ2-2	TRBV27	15	CASSSGQGGTGELFF	TGTGCCAGCAGTTCGGGACAGGGAGGCACCGGGGAGCTGTTTTTT
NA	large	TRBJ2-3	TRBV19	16	CASSAGLSGGTDTQYF	TGTGCCAGTAGTGCCGGACTAAGTGGAGGCACAGATACGCAGTATTTT
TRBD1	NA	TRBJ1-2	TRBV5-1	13	CASSLQGANGYTF	TGCGCCAGCAGCTTACAGGGGGCGAATGGCTACACCTTC
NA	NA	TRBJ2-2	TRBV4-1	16	CASSRMTVGWTGELFF	TGCGCCAGCAGCCGGATGACAGTGGGATGGACCGGGGAGCTGTTTTTT
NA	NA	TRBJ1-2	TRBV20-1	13	CSARVGGLRGYTF	TGCAGTGCTAGAGTTGGGGGCTTACGTGGCTACACCTTC
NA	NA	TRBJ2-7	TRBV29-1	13	CSAKTGFLYEQYF	TGCAGCGCGAAGACGGGTTTCCTCTACGAGCAGTACTTC
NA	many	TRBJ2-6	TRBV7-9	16	CASTSPGGGGANVLTF	TGTGCCAGCACCTCGCCGGGGGGCGGTGGGGCCAACGTCCTGACTTTC
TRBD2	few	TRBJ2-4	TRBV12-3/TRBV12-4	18	CASSPGLAGVGPKNIQYF	TGTGCCAGCAGTCCGGGACTAGCGGGAGTGGGTCCCAAAAACATTCAGTACTTC
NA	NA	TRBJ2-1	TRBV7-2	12	CASSLRFLEQFF	TGTGCCAGCAGCTTAAGGTTTCTTGAGCAGTTCTTC